This T cell receptor (beta chain) appears in the sequencing data of a study of blood T cell repertoires in COVID-19. Overall study context: The cDNA or gDNA used as material had been derived from T cells, B-cell-depleted T cells, or PBMCs.

Original processing methods: Amplification from reference gene primers served as the basis for estimated nucleated cell counts. This table comes from immunoSEQ multiplex PCR, and its TCRdb copy is limited to in-frame clones, with some not included. Clone size and V and J calls were adopted from that table, with D and trimming inferred from the DNA. The profile shows 120,000 or so clones, around nine tenths of them singletons. Per the germline V gene, CDR1 is SGHRS and CDR2 is YFSETQ. Trimming took 2 bases from V and 8 from J; bases not matched to a gene: 13. The CDR3 covers 16 residues. This sequence joins TRBV5-1 and TRBJ2-1, with 7 nucleotides matching TRBD2. Sequencing used peripheral blood. The clonotype originates from a man between 45 and 60 years old with acute or convalescent COVID-19. The DNA for the CDR3 is TGCGCCAGCAGCTTTTCCGGACTAGGAAGCATGGATGAGCAGTTCTTC. Residues: CASSFSGLGSMDEQFF.